This is a list of T cell receptor beta chains from one sample in a study of blood T cell repertoires in COVID-19. Here immunoSEQ multiplex PCR was the method, and the copy in TCRdb shows in-frame clones only, minus some. This table has roughly 220,000 clones, approximately 80% appearing once. What was sequenced was peripheral blood. The receptor source for this set is a man aged 25 to 40 with active or convalescent COVID-19. The CDR3 runs from the conserved cysteine through the conserved F or W. The order of the fields is J gene, V gene, clone size, D gene, CDR3 protein, CDR3 DNA. The D gene is left open where the match is weak. Clone size, where shown, is once, few, many, or a class for clones that have expanded.

J: TRBJ1-1
V: TRBV18
size: -
D: -
CDR3: CASSPSQEMNTEAFF
DNA: TGTGCCAGCTCACCAAGTCAGGAAATGAACACTGAAGCTTTCTTT

J: TRBJ2-5
V: TRBV5-4
size: -
D: TRBD2
CDR3: CASSPPGLAVAEETQYF
DNA: TGTGCCAGCAGCCCACCCGGACTAGCGGTCGCCGAAGAGACCCAGTACTTC

J: TRBJ2-5
V: TRBV15
size: -
D: -
CDR3: CATSRDIRVGETQYF
DNA: TGTGCCACCAGCAGAGATATCAGGGTAGGAGAGACCCAGTACTTC

J: TRBJ2-4
V: TRBV6-5
size: -
D: TRBD1
CDR3: CASRTAGGNIQYF
DNA: TGTGCCAGCAGGACGGCAGGGGGCAACATTCAGTACTTC

J: TRBJ2-1
V: TRBV7-2
size: -
D: -
CDR3: CASSLALGWYEQFF
DNA: TGTGCCAGCAGCTTAGCCCTAGGATGGTATGAGCAGTTCTTC

J: TRBJ1-1
V: TRBV13
size: few
D: TRBD1
CDR3: CASSLRTGLNTEAFF
DNA: TGTGCCAGCAGCTTGAGGACAGGGTTGAACACTGAAGCTTTCTTT

J: TRBJ1-2
V: TRBV29-1
size: few
D: -
CDR3: CSVEEGREIVYGYTF
DNA: TGCAGCGTTGAAGAAGGACGGGAAATCGTCTATGGCTACACCTTC

J: TRBJ2-7
V: TRBV7-8
size: -
D: TRBD1
CDR3: CASSLSGTVEQYF
DNA: TGTGCCAGCAGCTTATCCGGGACAGTCGAGCAGTACTTC

J: TRBJ2-3
V: TRBV5-1
size: -
D: TRBD1
CDR3: CASAGDRGTDTQYF
DNA: TGCGCCAGCGCCGGGGACAGGGGCACAGATACGCAGTATTTT

J: TRBJ2-1
V: TRBV6-2/TRBV6-3
size: -
D: TRBD2
CDR3: CASSPLAGISGDNEQFF
DNA: TGTGCCAGCAGCCCTCTAGCGGGAATAAGTGGGGACAATGAGCAGTTCTTC

J: TRBJ2-7
V: TRBV6-5
size: -
D: -
CDR3: CASSYWTTSSYEQYF
DNA: TGTGCCAGCAGTTACTGGACAACAAGCTCCTACGAGCAGTACTTC

J: TRBJ1-2
V: TRBV19
size: once
D: TRBD1
CDR3: CASSINSGTDFGTF
DNA: TGTGCCAGTAGTATAAACTCCGGGACAGACTTTGGCACCTTC

J: TRBJ2-3
V: TRBV19
size: -
D: TRBD1
CDR3: CASSPPTGGLADTQYF
DNA: TGTGCCAGTAGTCCGCCGACAGGGGGCCTCGCAGATACGCAGTATTTT

J: TRBJ2-7
V: TRBV7-2
size: -
D: TRBD1
CDR3: CASSRDRQYEQYF
DNA: TGTGCCAGCAGCCGGGACAGACAGTACGAGCAGTACTTC

J: TRBJ2-7
V: TRBV30
size: -
D: -
CDR3: CAWKSSGRGYEQYF
DNA: TGTGCCTGGAAATCGAGTGGGCGGGGTTACGAGCAGTACTTC

J: TRBJ2-7
V: TRBV4-2
size: -
D: TRBD2
CDR3: CASSQEAGSSYEQYF
DNA: TGTGCCAGCAGCCAAGAAGCGGGGAGCTCCTACGAGCAGTACTTC

J: TRBJ2-3
V: TRBV7-6
size: -
D: -
CDR3: CASSLSPGVLSSTDTQYF
DNA: TGTGCCAGCAGCTTATCCCCAGGTGTCCTCTCTAGCACAGATACGCAGTATTTT

J: TRBJ1-6
V: TRBV28
size: -
D: TRBD1
CDR3: CASSSDRGRRSPLHF
DNA: TGTGCCAGCAGCTCCGACAGGGGGCGACGTTCACCCCTCCACTTT

J: TRBJ2-3
V: TRBV5-4
size: -
D: -
CDR3: CASSWGGRMDTQYF
DNA: TGTGCCAGCAGCTGGGGGGGCCGCATGGATACGCAGTATTTT

J: TRBJ1-1
V: TRBV5-1
size: once
D: -
CDR3: CASSFAGTLNTEAFF
DNA: TGCGCCAGCAGTTTCGCCGGGACACTGAACACTGAAGCTTTCTTT

J: TRBJ1-3
V: TRBV3-1/TRBV3-2
size: -
D: -
CDR3: CASSQGGRQTGNTIYF
DNA: TGTGCCAGCAGCCAAGGGGGGAGGCAGACTGGAAACACCATATATTTT

J: TRBJ2-2
V: TRBV6-5
size: -
D: TRBD2
CDR3: CASSYPSGVNTGELFF
DNA: TGTGCCAGCAGTTACCCCAGCGGGGTGAACACCGGGGAGCTGTTTTTT

J: TRBJ2-1
V: TRBV6-2/TRBV6-3
size: once
D: -
CDR3: CASSSVVLGANNEQFF
DNA: TGTGCCAGCAGTTCCGTAGTTTTGGGGGCCAACAATGAGCAGTTCTTC

J: TRBJ1-2
V: TRBV2
size: -
D: -
CDR3: CASSVTAGNYGYTF
DNA: TGTGCCAGCAGTGTCACCGCGGGGAACTATGGCTACACCTTC

J: TRBJ2-1
V: TRBV28
size: -
D: -
CDR3: CASSPLGGLGLSSYNEQFF
DNA: TGTGCCAGCAGCCCCCTCGGGGGGCTAGGCCTTAGCTCCTACAATGAGCAGTTCTTC

J: TRBJ2-5
V: TRBV15
size: -
D: TRBD1
CDR3: CATHLSGQQLQETQYF
DNA: TGTGCCACCCACTTATCGGGACAGCAACTCCAAGAGACCCAGTACTTC

J: TRBJ2-7
V: TRBV6-5
size: -
D: TRBD2
CDR3: CASSFGLARYEQYF
DNA: TGTGCCAGCAGCTTCGGACTAGCGCGCTACGAGCAGTACTTC

J: TRBJ2-2
V: TRBV6-5
size: -
D: TRBD2
CDR3: CASTTSGSPGELFF
DNA: TGTGCCAGCACCACTAGCGGGAGTCCCGGGGAGCTGTTTTTT

J: TRBJ1-1
V: TRBV5-1
size: -
D: -
CDR3: CASSLWDTNTEAFF
DNA: TGCGCCAGCAGCTTGTGGGACACGAACACTGAAGCTTTCTTT

J: TRBJ2-3
V: TRBV4-3
size: -
D: TRBD1
CDR3: CASSLGQGDTDTQYF
DNA: TGCGCCAGCAGCCTGGGACAGGGGGACACAGATACGCAGTATTTT

J: TRBJ2-1
V: TRBV6-5
size: -
D: -
CDR3: CASSVGASYNEQFF
DNA: TGTGCCAGCTCGGTGGGGGCGTCATACAATGAGCAGTTCTTC

J: TRBJ2-7
V: TRBV19
size: -
D: TRBD1
CDR3: CASSGDRAYEQYF
DNA: TGTGCCAGTAGTGGTGACAGGGCCTACGAGCAGTACTTC

J: TRBJ1-1
V: TRBV5-1
size: few
D: -
CDR3: CASSPQGGNTEAFF
DNA: TGCGCCAGCAGCCCGCAGGGTGGGAACACTGAAGCTTTCTTT

J: TRBJ1-2
V: TRBV4-2
size: -
D: -
CDR3: CASSPPFDRLGGYTF
DNA: TGTGCCAGCAGCCCCCCTTTCGACAGGCTTGGCGGCTACACCTTC

J: TRBJ2-1
V: TRBV5-4
size: -
D: -
CDR3: CASSLAGALVNEQFF
DNA: TGTGCCAGCAGCTTGGCAGGGGCTTTGGTCAATGAGCAGTTCTTC

J: TRBJ1-6
V: TRBV3-1/TRBV3-2
size: -
D: TRBD1
CDR3: CASGDRAPLMTLHF
DNA: TGTGCCAGCGGGGACAGGGCCCCCCTAATGACCCTCCACTTT

J: TRBJ2-1
V: TRBV5-1
size: -
D: -
CDR3: CASVDGWSRGEQFF
DNA: TGCGCCAGCGTGGACGGATGGAGTCGGGGTGAGCAGTTCTTC

J: TRBJ1-1
V: TRBV9
size: -
D: -
CDR3: CASSARLGSRNTEAFF
DNA: TGTGCCAGCAGCGCCCGGCTGGGCAGCCGGAACACTGAAGCTTTCTTT

J: TRBJ1-1
V: TRBV6-1
size: -
D: TRBD1
CDR3: CASSDRLSTGNPWPEAFF
DNA: TGTGCCAGCAGTGACCGACTTTCGACAGGGAACCCCTGGCCTGAAGCTTTCTTT

J: TRBJ2-1
V: TRBV2
size: -
D: TRBD2
CDR3: CASSATSGAYNEQFF
DNA: TGTGCCAGCAGTGCGACTAGCGGGGCCTACAATGAGCAGTTCTTC

J: TRBJ1-1
V: TRBV6-5
size: -
D: -
CDR3: CASRAVSRNTEASF
DNA: TGTGCCAGCAGGGCGGTGAGTCGGAACACTGAAGCTTCCTTT

J: TRBJ2-1
V: TRBV10-2
size: -
D: TRBD2
CDR3: CASSERRGGRNEQFF
DNA: TGCGCCAGCAGTGAGCGGCGGGGGGGCCGCAATGAGCAGTTCTTC

J: TRBJ1-1
V: TRBV10-3
size: -
D: -
CDR3: CAISDEARNTEAFF
DNA: TGTGCCATCAGTGATGAGGCACGGAACACTGAAGCTTTCTTT

J: TRBJ1-2
V: TRBV2
size: -
D: -
CDR3: CASARTETNYGYTF
DNA: TGTGCCAGCGCCCGGACAGAAACTAACTATGGCTACACCTTC

J: TRBJ2-2
V: TRBV29-1
size: -
D: -
CDR3: CSVVAGITGELFF
DNA: TGCAGCGTTGTCGCGGGGATCACCGGGGAGCTGTTTTTT

J: TRBJ2-1
V: TRBV5-4
size: few
D: TRBD2
CDR3: CASSLGRGYNEQFF
DNA: TGTGCCAGCAGCTTGGGGCGGGGGTACAATGAGCAGTTCTTC

J: TRBJ2-2
V: TRBV6-6
size: -
D: -
CDR3: CASSYPGTNGELFF
DNA: TGTGCCAGCAGTTACCCAGGGACAAACGGGGAGCTGTTTTTT

J: TRBJ1-5
V: TRBV18
size: -
D: -
CDR3: CASSPPSEAGRGIHQPQHF
DNA: TGTGCCAGCTCACCACCCTCGGAGGCCGGACGCGGGATCCATCAGCCCCAGCATTTT

J: TRBJ1-3
V: TRBV13
size: -
D: -
CDR3: CASSEGDTIYF
DNA: TGTGCCAGCAGCGAGGGGGACACCATATATTTT

J: TRBJ1-1
V: TRBV5-4
size: -
D: -
CDR3: CASSLTGNTEAFF
DNA: TGTGCCAGCAGCTTGACGGGGAACACTGAAGCTTTCTTT

J: TRBJ2-3
V: TRBV4-1
size: -
D: TRBD2
CDR3: CASSQPGLAEDTDTQYF
DNA: TGCGCCAGCAGCCAACCCGGACTAGCGGAAGACACAGATACGCAGTATTTT

J: TRBJ2-5
V: TRBV7-2
size: -
D: -
CDR3: CASSLVGTSQETQYF
DNA: TGTGCCAGCAGCTTAGTGGGGACAAGTCAAGAGACCCAGTACTTC

J: TRBJ1-2
V: TRBV30
size: few
D: -
CDR3: CAWSRRQPIVNYGYTF
DNA: TGTGCCTGGAGTCGAAGACAGCCGATTGTTAACTATGGCTACACCTTC

J: TRBJ2-1
V: TRBV4-3
size: -
D: TRBD1
CDR3: CASSQDHWGQGVNEQFF
DNA: TGCGCCAGCAGCCAAGACCACTGGGGACAGGGGGTGAATGAGCAGTTCTTC

J: TRBJ2-3
V: TRBV9
size: -
D: -
CDR3: CASSVATGGLRGRGGDTQYF
DNA: TGTGCCAGCAGCGTAGCTACTGGCGGTCTTAGGGGGCGGGGTGGAGATACGCAGTATTTT

J: TRBJ1-2
V: TRBV28
size: -
D: TRBD1
CDR3: CAIRGGQSYYGYTF
DNA: TGTGCCATCCGGGGGGGACAGTCATACTATGGCTACACCTTC

J: TRBJ2-7
V: TRBV6-4
size: -
D: TRBD2
CDR3: CASSGAGGPYEQYF
DNA: TGTGCCAGCAGTGGGGCGGGAGGGCCCTACGAGCAGTACTTC

J: TRBJ2-1
V: TRBV20-1
size: once
D: TRBD1
CDR3: CSARTGEQFF
DNA: TGCAGTGCTCGGACAGGGGAGCAGTTCTTC